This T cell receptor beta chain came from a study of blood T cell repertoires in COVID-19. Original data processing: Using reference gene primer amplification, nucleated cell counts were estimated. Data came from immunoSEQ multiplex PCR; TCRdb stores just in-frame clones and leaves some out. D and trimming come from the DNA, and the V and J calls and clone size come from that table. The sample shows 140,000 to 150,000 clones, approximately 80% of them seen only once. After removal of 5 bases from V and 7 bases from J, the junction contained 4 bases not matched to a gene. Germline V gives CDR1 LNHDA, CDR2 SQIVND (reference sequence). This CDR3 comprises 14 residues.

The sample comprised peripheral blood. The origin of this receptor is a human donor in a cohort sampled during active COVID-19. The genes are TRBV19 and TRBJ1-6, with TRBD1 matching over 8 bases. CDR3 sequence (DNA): TGTGCCAGTAGTGGGGACAGGATGAATTCACCCCTCCACTTT. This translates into CASSGDRMNSPLHF.